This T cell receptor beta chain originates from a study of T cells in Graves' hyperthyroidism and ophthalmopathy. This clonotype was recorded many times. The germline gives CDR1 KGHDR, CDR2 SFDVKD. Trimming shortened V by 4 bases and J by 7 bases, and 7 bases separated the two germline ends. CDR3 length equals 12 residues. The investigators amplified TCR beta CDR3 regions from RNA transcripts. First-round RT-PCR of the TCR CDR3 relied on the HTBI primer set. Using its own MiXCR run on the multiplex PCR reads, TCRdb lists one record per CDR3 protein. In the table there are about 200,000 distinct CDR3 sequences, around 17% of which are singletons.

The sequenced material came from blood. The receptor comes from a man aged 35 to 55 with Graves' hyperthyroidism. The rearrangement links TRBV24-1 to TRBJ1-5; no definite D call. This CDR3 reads CATSDMGQPQHF. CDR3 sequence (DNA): TGTGCCACCAGTGACATGGGACAGCCCCAGCATTTT.